The 30 T cell receptor beta chains below come from one sample, sequenced in a study of CD8+CD57+ T cells in acquired aplastic anemia. For CDR3 and TCR beta VDJ profiling, genomic DNA was the template used. TCRdb redid the calling of the reads with MiXCR, one entry per CDR3 protein. The sample holds just over 150,000 distinct CDR3 sequences, about 50% seen once. Sequenced patients had shown CD8+CD57+ cell expansion by flow cytometry. Sequencing input: sorted CD4+, CD8+, or CD8+CD57+ T cells (not recorded which) from PBMCs. All receptors derive from a human donor with aplastic anemia.

The rearrangement links TRBV28 to TRBJ2-1; D ambiguous. In germline, CDR1 is MDHEN, CDR2 SYDVKM. V was trimmed by 5 bases and J by 4 bases, leaving 9 bases between them. This CDR3 contains 13 residues. CDR3 amino acids: CASSLTLYNEQFF. CDR3 DNA sequence: TGTGCCAGCAGTCTGACGCTATACAATGAGCAGTTCTTC.

The chain combines TRBV5-6 with TRBJ2-2; D not certain. Germline loops: CDR1 SGHDT, CDR2 YYEEEE. Trimming pared 2 bases from V and 2 bases from J, leaving 10 bases between. This CDR3 has 15 residues. The CDR3: CASSFLRINTGELFF. Written as DNA, the CDR3 is TGTGCCAGCAGCTTCTTGAGGATTAACACCGGGGAGCTGTTTTTT.

The V gene is TRBV2, the J gene TRBJ1-1; D uncertain. Trimming removed 7 bases at V and 0 bases at J, with 9 bases between. Germline V gives CDR1 SNHLY, CDR2 FYNNEI. The CDR3 is made up of 13 amino acids. The CDR3, as DNA: TGTGCCAGCACCTCTTCCTTGAACACTGAAGCTTTCTTT. Protein: CASTSSLNTEAFF.

This clonotype was recorded at least ten times. The V gene is TRBV11-3, the J gene TRBJ1-2, with 7 bases aligning to TRBD1. The germline CDR1 and CDR2 sequences are SGHNT and YENEEA. CDR3 size: 13 residues. V dropped 4 bases and J dropped 5; count of bases not matched to a gene: 4. DNA for the CDR3: TGTGCCAGCAGCTCAGAACAGGGGTATGGCTACACCTTC. Its protein product is CASSSEQGYGYTF.

This clonotype was counted only a few times. V and J are TRBV12-3 or TRBV12-4 and TRBJ2-7; 12 nucleotides align to TRBD2. V lost 7 bases and J lost 5; bases outside the gene matches: 6. The CDR3 totals 14 residues. CDR3: CASTPSGRAHEQYF. The CDR3 DNA follows: TGTGCCAGCACCCCTAGCGGGAGGGCCCACGAGCAGTACTTC.

Details on this clonotype: A read error may explain this, as a much larger clone is one base away. This chain uses TRBV7-2 with TRBJ2-7; the D gene could be TRBD1 or TRBD2 (6 bases each). From germline, CDR1 is SGHTA and CDR2 FQGNSA. V lost 7 bases to trimming and J lost 5 bases, with 21 bases between them. The CDR3 runs to 15 residues. In DNA, the CDR3 is TGTGCCAGCACCTCAGGTGGGGGGCTAGGGAACGAGCAGTACTTC. It translates to CASTSGGGLGNEQYF.

This clonotype was detected ten times or more. J is TRBJ1-2 and V is TRBV25-1, with TRBD1 matching over 7 bases. V was pared by 3 bases and J by 4 bases, with 5 bases of the junction left unmatched. The CDR3 contains 14 residues. CDR1 and CDR2 from the germline V gene are MGHDK and SYGVNS. CDR3 residues: CASSEGTDFYGYTF. The CDR3 DNA sequence: TGTGCCAGCAGTGAGGGGACAGACTTCTATGGCTACACCTTC.

The V call is TRBV7-9, the J call TRBJ1-2, with D unclear. Deletions cut 4 bases from V and 3 bases from J, with 9 bases between. CDR1 is SEHNR, CDR2 FQNEAQ, per germline (reference sequence). The CDR3 has 13 residues. CDR3 sequence: CASSWQADYGYTF. The CDR3 nucleotides read TGTGCCAGCAGCTGGCAGGCTGACTATGGCTACACCTTC.

This chain joins TRBV7-2 and TRBJ1-1; no definite D call. The CDR3 is 13 residues long. V gave up 3 bases and J gave up 2 bases, with 7 bases separating them. The V gene's germline CDR1 is SGHTA and CDR2 FQGNSA. The CDR3 coding sequence is TGTGCCAGCAGCTTGATAGGAAACACTGAAGCTTTCTTT. It yields the protein CASSLIGNTEAFF.

V is TRBV7-2 and J is TRBJ1-2; TRBD1 matches 7 bases. CDR3 size: 12 residues. V was clipped by 2 bases and J by 8 bases; unmatched bases: 2. Germline CDR1 SGHTA, CDR2 FQGNSA. In DNA, the CDR3 is TGTGCCAGCAGCTTAAGGGGGCACGGCTACACCTTC. Amino acids: CASSLRGHGYTF.

Regarding this clonotype: This clone may be a read error of a much larger clone one base away. This sequence joins TRBV9 and TRBJ1-3; D unresolved. The CDR3 covers 14 residues. Germline V gives CDR1 SGDLS, CDR2 YYNGEE. The V end was cut by 3 bases, the J end by 0 bases, with 7 bases between. The CDR3, as DNA: TGTGCCAGCAGCGGCGAGGGCTCTGGAAACACCATATATTTT. This gives the protein CASSGEGSGNTIYF.

V usage is TRBV5-4 and J usage is TRBJ1-2, with TRBD1 identical over 7 bases. This CDR3 comprises 13 residues. Looked up from germline, CDR1 is SGHNT and CDR2 is YYREEE (reference sequence). Unmatched junction bases numbered 4, after V lost 4 bases and J lost 4 bases. Here the CDR3 DNA reads TGTGCCAGCAGCCTGGGGACAGTCTATGGCTACACCTTC. Translating gives CASSLGTVYGYTF. Filled out from reference TRBV5-4 and TRBJ1-2, the complete variable domain reads ETGVTQSPTHLIKTRGQQVTLRCSSQSGHNTVSWYQQALGQGPQFIFQYYREEENGRGNFPPRFSGLQFPNYSSELNVNALELDDSALYLCASSLGTVYGYTFGSGTRLTVV.

This chain links TRBV10-3 with TRBJ1-5; possibly TRBD1 for D (5 bases). CDR1 is ENHRY and CDR2 is SYGVKD in the germline V gene. This CDR3 spans 14 amino acids. V lost 2 bases and J 8 bases, leaving 13 bases between the germline ends. The CDR3 sequence is CAISEDDRNKPQHF. The CDR3 DNA follows: TGTGCCATCAGTGAGGACGACAGAAATAAGCCCCAGCATTTT.

The chain links TRBV7-3 to TRBJ2-1, with D perhaps matching TRBD1 or TRBD2 (5 bases each). The CDR3 covers 15 residues. V lost 4 bases to trimming and J lost 4 bases, with 14 bases between them. Germline CDR1 SGHTA, CDR2 FQGTGA. The CDR3 sequence: CASSSKVGGYNEQFF. DNA of the CDR3: TGTGCCAGCAGCTCGAAGGTTGGGGGTTACAATGAGCAGTTCTTC.

This rearrangement joins TRBV29-1 to TRBJ1-1, with D possibly TRBD1 on 5 matching bases. CDR1 SQVTM and CDR2 ANQGSEA come from the germline V gene. The CDR3 is made up of 14 amino acids. V was clipped by 3 bases and J by 6 bases, with 17 bases between them. The CDR3 bases are TGCAGCGTTGAGTTGGGGGATCGGAGGCCTGAAGCTTTCTTT. This translates into CSVELGDRRPEAFF.

This clonotype was counted ten times or more. The CDR3 is CASSQVTSNEQYF. DNA of the CDR3: TGCGCCAGCAGCCAAGTAACATCTAACGAGCAGTACTTC. V usage is TRBV4-1 and J usage is TRBJ2-7; no firm D call. V shed 1 base and J shed 5 bases, with 9 bases lying between them. The CDR3 spans 13 residues. Germline CDR1 and CDR2: MGHRA and YSYEKL.

This clonotype was picked up many times. This chain joins TRBV5-1 and TRBJ1-2, with TRBD1 matching 8 bases. CDR3 length: 14 residues. Germline CDR1 and CDR2: SGHRS and YFSETQ. J was trimmed by 8 bases and V by 2 bases; bases with no gene match: 8. In nucleotides, the CDR3 is TGCGCCAGCAGCTTACTGGACAGGGTGGAAGGCTACACCTTC. Translating gives CASSLLDRVEGYTF.

This clonotype has at least ten counts. The chain carries TRBV13 and TRBJ2-5; TRBD2 matches at 10 bases. V was pared by 5 bases and J by 3 bases, with 9 bases of the junction left unmatched. CDR1 is PRHDT and CDR2 is FYEKMQ in the germline V gene (reference sequence). The CDR3 contains 16 residues. The CDR3 DNA reads TGTGCCAGCAGCCCGGAGGCGCTAGCGGGAGAAGAGACCCAGTACTTC. It encodes CASSPEALAGEETQYF.

This clonotype was found a few times. V gene TRBV3-1 combines with J gene TRBJ1-1; D is perhaps TRBD1 (6 bases). The V gene lost 8 bases and the J gene lost 3 bases, with 16 bases spanning the gap. Germline V gene data show CDR1 as LGHDT and CDR2 as YNNKEL (reference sequence). The CDR3 is made up of 14 amino acids. CDR3 sequence (DNA): TGTGCCAGCGGCTACAGGGTATGGGACACTGAAGCTTTCTTT. Its protein product is CASGYRVWDTEAFF.

This clonotype showed up many times. The chain carries TRBV11-3 and TRBJ1-1; D not certain. CDR1 SGHNT and CDR2 YENEEA come from the germline V gene. The length of the CDR3 is 13 residues. Trimming took off 2 bases at V and 1 base at J, with 5 bases between the two ends. CDR3 coding DNA: TGTGCCAGCAGCTTAATACCGAACACTGAAGCTTTCTTT. Its protein is CASSLIPNTEAFF.

This clonotype was detected many times. The gene calls are TRBV20-1 and TRBJ2-5; D gene ambiguous. Between the trimmed V and J ends, which lost 3 bases and 4 bases, there was a span of 15 bases. Germline V lookup: CDR1 DFQATT, CDR2 SNEGSKA (reference sequence). This CDR3 comprises 14 residues. In nucleotides, the CDR3 is TGCAGTGCTAGTTGGCTAGGAACACCAGAGACCCAGTACTTC. Translation: CSASWLGTPETQYF.

This chain connects TRBV9 to TRBJ2-7, with 9 bases matching TRBD2. Germline trimming cut 4 bases from V and 6 bases from J; bases unmatched to any gene: 5. Per germline, CDR1 SGDLS and CDR2 YYNGEE. This CDR3 comprises 13 residues. CDR3 sequence (DNA): TGTGCCAGCAGCAAGGCGGGGGGGCTCGAGCAGTACTTC. Translation: CASSKAGGLEQYF.

The J gene is TRBJ1-1, the V gene TRBV19; a possible D gene is TRBD1 (6 bases). Trimming cost V 6 bases and J 4 bases, with 12 bases left between them. The CDR3 length is 13 residues. Germline V CDR1 and CDR2: LNHDA, SQIVND (reference sequence). CDR3 residues: CASRATGSTEAFF. The CDR3 nucleotides read TGTGCCAGTAGAGCGACAGGTTCCACTGAAGCTTTCTTT.

The sample holds many counts of this clonotype. V gene TRBV12-5 combines with J gene TRBJ2-5; 8 positions match TRBD2. The germline CDR1 and CDR2 sequences are LGHNT and FRNRAP. There are 15 residues in the CDR3. J gave up 3 bases and V 4 bases, and 7 bases lay outside the gene matches. For the CDR3, the DNA is TGTGCTAGTGGTTCACGGGGGGGCTCAGAAGAGACCCAGTACTTC. The encoded protein is CASGSRGGSEETQYF.

V is TRBV29-1 and J is TRBJ2-1; D is unresolved. The CDR3 is 13 amino acids. V was shortened by 2 bases and J by 2 bases, with 7 bases between the two germline ends. CDR1 and CDR2 from the germline V gene are SQVTM and ANQGSEA. The CDR3 DNA reads as TGCAGCGTTGAAACATGGCCCTACAATGAGCAGTTCTTC. Amino acids: CSVETWPYNEQFF.

To note about this clonotype: A single base separates this from a much larger clone, so it may be a read error. This is likely a read error, given that the CDR3 carries no conserved phenylalanine or tryptophan at its end. V gene TRBV9 combines with J gene TRBJ1-6; D not certain. The CDR3 sequence is 14 residues long. Trimming took 4 bases from V and 1 from J, leaving 6 bases between them. CDR1 is SGDLS and CDR2 is YYNGEE in the germline V gene. The CDR3 here is CASSQGSYNSPLHL. The CDR3 nucleotides read TGTGCCAGCAGCCAAGGGTCCTATAATTCACCCCTCCACCTT.

This clonotype was observed many times. V and J are TRBV7-2 and TRBJ2-2; no clear D gene. This CDR3 region has 14 residues. The germline gives CDR1 SGHTA, CDR2 FQGNSA. Deletions cut 0 bases from V and 7 bases from J, with 9 bases between. CDR3 in amino acids: CASSLAGLHGELFF. As DNA, the CDR3 is TGTGCCAGCAGCTTAGCAGGGCTGCACGGGGAGCTGTTTTTT.

This clonotype occurred a few times. The chain links TRBV27 to TRBJ1-2, with 8 bases that match TRBD1. Germline V gene lookup returns CDR1 MNHEY and CDR2 SMNVEV (reference sequence). This CDR3 has 13 residues. V was pared by 5 bases and J by 6 bases, with 5 bases of the junction left unmatched. The CDR3 nucleotides are TGTGCCAGCAGTCCGGACAGGGTTCATGGCTACACCTTC. Translation: CASSPDRVHGYTF.

The genes are TRBV11-2 and TRBJ2-7; D is uncertain. The germline V gene has CDR1 SGHAT and CDR2 FQNNGV. V lost 5 bases and J 3 bases, leaving 14 bases between the germline ends. The CDR3 is 14 amino acids. The CDR3 is CASSGRQTDYEQYF. Written as DNA, the CDR3 is TGTGCCAGCAGCGGACGACAAACCGACTACGAGCAGTACTTC.

The rearrangement links TRBV7-9 to TRBJ2-7; 7 bases agree with TRBD2. Germline CDR1 reads SEHNR; CDR2 reads FQNEAQ (reference sequence). The CDR3 spans 14 residues. J gave up 1 base and V 4 bases, and 4 bases lay outside the gene matches. CDR3 in amino acids: CASSYGGDSYEQYF. The CDR3, as DNA: TGTGCCAGCAGCTATGGGGGGGATTCCTACGAGCAGTACTTC.